This T cell receptor beta chain was captured by sequencing in a study of technical replicates of blood from a handful of donors. This clone was recorded only once. Profiled with immunoSEQ multiplex PCR; TCRdb holds only in-frame clones, not every one. This sample has around 79,000 clones, with approximately 94% found just once. Germline CDR1 reads MDHEN; CDR2 reads SYDVKM. CDR3 length equals 16 residues. The trim removed 5 bases at V and 5 bases at J, leaving 12 bases unmatched. The sample comprised T cells isolated from PBMCs. The V and J genes are TRBV28 and TRBJ1-1; 9 bases fit TRBD1. The receptor's source is a human donor in good health. CDR3 coding DNA: TGTGCCAGCAGTCCCCAGGGACAGGGTCTAGGTACTGAAGCTTTCTTT. Translated, it gives CASSPQGQGLGTEAFF.